There are many counts of the clone carrying this T cell receptor (beta chain). Its antigen is as yet unknown. Germline trimming cut 1 base from V and 0 bases from J; bases unmatched to any gene: 3. Germline V gives CDR1 SGHVS, CDR2 FQNEAQ. The CDR3 sequence is 16 residues long. TCRdb re-derived calls from the reads in MiXCR, one entry per CDR3 protein. The table shows approximately 630,000 distinct CDR3 sequences, with approximately 25% occurring only once. The sample comes from a study of T cell repertoires in cytomegalovirus infection. Study-wide results and caveats: HLA-C-restricted, CMV-specific TCR beta clonotypes were dominant ex vivo.

The sequence was collected from a human donor in good health (CMV status not recorded). Some clones in this sample may be carry-over from other donors' samples. The chain recombines TRBV7-8 with TRBJ2-7, with 10 nucleotides matching TRBD2. The sequencing input was CD8+ T cells from PBMCs. The CDR3 DNA reads TGTGCCAGCAGCTTAGTACTAGCGGGGAGCTCCTACGAGCAGTACTTC. Amino acid sequence: CASSLVLAGSSYEQYF. The variable domain in full, with the rest retrieved from reference TRBV7-8 and TRBJ2-7, is GAGVSQSPRYKVAKRGQDVALRCDPISGHVSLFWYQQALGQGPEFLTYFQNEAQLDKSGLPSDRFFAERPEGSVSTLKIQRTQQEDSAVYLCASSLVLAGSSYEQYFGPGTRLTVT.